The 15 T cell receptor beta chains below all came from one sample that was sequenced in a study of blood T cell repertoires in COVID-19. The protocol was immunoSEQ multiplex PCR, while the TCRdb copy is restricted to in-frame clones and leaves out a portion. The sample lists hundreds of thousands of clones; just under 85% were seen once. Material for sequencing was peripheral blood. These receptors all come from a man of 80 years or more with acute or convalescent COVID-19.

The V gene is TRBV15, the J gene TRBJ2-7; D not resolved. Trimming shortened V by 0 bases and J by 0 bases, and 6 bases separated the two germline ends. The V gene's germline CDR1 is LNHNV and CDR2 YYDKDF (reference sequence). The CDR3 sequence is 14 residues long. The CDR3 loop reads CATSRDSVSYEQYF. The CDR3 nucleotides are TGTGCCACCAGCAGAGACAGTGTCTCCTACGAGCAGTACTTC.

The rearrangement joins TRBV3-1 (or the pseudogene TRBV3-2) to TRBJ2-1; 9 bases are a match to TRBD1. The CDR3 is 15 residues long. V lost 4 bases to trimming and J lost 9 bases; unmatched junction nucleotides: 10. From germline, CDR1 is LGHDT and CDR2 YNNKEL (reference sequence). This CDR3 is CASSLRQGGSAEQFF. The CDR3 bases are TGTGCCAGCAGCCTCCGACAGGGGGGATCGGCTGAGCAGTTCTTC.

CDR3 amino acids: CASSPGTSGLDEQFF. CDR3 DNA: TGTGCCAGCAGTCCCGGGACTAGCGGTTTGGATGAGCAGTTCTTC. The V and J genes are TRBV27 and TRBJ2-1; 11 nucleotides line up with TRBD2. Germline V lookup: CDR1 MNHEY, CDR2 SMNVEV (reference sequence). CDR3 length: 15 amino acids. Trimming cost V 5 bases and J 8 bases; bases outside gene matches: 8.

The rearrangement joins TRBV28 to TRBJ1-1, with 8 nucleotides matching TRBD1. This CDR3 spans 14 amino acids. Germline V CDR1 and CDR2: MDHEN, SYDVKM. The V segment lost 1 base and the J segment 5 bases; nucleotides outside the gene matches: 3. CDR3 loop: CASSLYRGTTEAFF. The CDR3 bases are TGTGCCAGCAGTTTATACAGGGGGACGACTGAAGCTTTCTTT.

The CDR3 here is CSVLEGGWRNQPQHF. CDR3 in DNA: TGCAGCGTCCTAGAGGGTGGTTGGCGCAATCAGCCCCAGCATTTT. This chain uses TRBV29-1 with TRBJ1-5; no definite D call. V shed 6 bases and J shed 2 bases, with 17 bases lying between them. The CDR3 contains 15 residues. Germline CDR1 SQVTM, CDR2 ANQGSEA.

The J gene is TRBJ2-7, the V gene TRBV5-1, with 7 bases fitting TRBD2. J lost 2 bases, V lost 0 bases, and 5 bases had no gene match. This CDR3 is built from 15 residues. CDR1 is SGHRS, CDR2 YFSETQ, per germline. The CDR3 DNA is TGCGCCAGCAGCTTGGAAGCGACTAGCCCCTACGAGCAGTACTTC. This gives the protein CASSLEATSPYEQYF.

The rearrangement links TRBV4-1 to TRBJ2-7; possible D gene TRBD1, 6 bases. The germline V and J ends were trimmed by 6 bases and 0 bases, with 15 bases remaining between them. Germline V gene sequence: CDR1 MGHRA, CDR2 YSYEKL. The CDR3 sequence is 15 residues long. The CDR3 nucleotides are TGCGCCAGCAGACGCACAGGGTATAGCTCCTACGAGCAGTACTTC. Its protein product is CASRRTGYSSYEQYF.

This sequence joins TRBV5-1 and TRBJ2-7; TRBD1 matches 9 bases. CDR3 length equals 16 residues. Germline loops: CDR1 SGHRS, CDR2 YFSETQ. Trimming at V came to 0 bases and at J to 2 bases, leaving 6 bases not matched to a gene. The DNA for the CDR3 is TGCGCCAGCAGCTTGGGGGCCGGGACAGGGACCTACGAGCAGTACTTC. Translated, it gives CASSLGAGTGTYEQYF. The full variable domain, in which reference TRBV5-1 and TRBJ2-7 provide the parts outside the CDR3, is KAGVTQTPRYLIKTRGQQVTLSCSPISGHRSVSWYQQTPGQGLQFLFEYFSETQRNKGNFPGRFSGRQFSNSRSEMNVSTLELGDSALYLCASSLGAGTGTYEQYFGPGTRLTVT.

This chain joins TRBV2 and TRBJ2-6; a weak D match, TRBD1 (5 bases). The CDR3 has 13 residues. CDR1 and CDR2 from the germline V gene are SNHLY and FYNNEI. V was cut by 11 bases and J by 0 bases, with 8 bases left in between. The CDR3 DNA sequence: TGTGCCCAAGGGGACTCTGGGGCCAACGTCCTGACTTTC. Amino acid sequence: CAQGDSGANVLTF.

The gene calls are TRBV24-1 and TRBJ1-5; 7 positions match TRBD1. The CDR3 is 12 amino acids. The trim removed 9 bases at V and 7 bases at J, leaving 5 bases unmatched. CDR1 KGHDR and CDR2 SFDVKD come from the germline V gene. CDR3 DNA sequence: TGTGCCACCCAGGAGGGGGCCCAGCCCCAGCATTTT. It is translated as CATQEGAQPQHF.

The chain employs TRBV5-4 and TRBJ2-1; a possible D gene is TRBD2 (6 bases). CDR3 size: 16 residues. Germline CDR1 SGHNT, CDR2 YYREEE (reference sequence). V lost 3 bases, J lost 3 bases, and 16 bases lay in between. The CDR3 protein is CASSWGLFPSYNEQFF. In nucleotides, the CDR3 is TGTGCCAGCAGCTGGGGACTTTTCCCCAGCTACAATGAGCAGTTCTTC.

The rearrangement uses TRBV14 and TRBJ2-1; 7 bases map to TRBD2. The CDR3 extends over 17 amino acids. Germline V gene sequence: CDR1 SGHDN, CDR2 FVKESK. J was trimmed by 4 bases and V by 1 base; bases with no gene match: 10. CDR3 loop: CASSQGRERGFYNEQFF. The CDR3 DNA reads TGTGCCAGCAGCCAAGGGCGGGAGCGGGGATTTTACAATGAGCAGTTCTTC. Using reference TRBV14 and TRBJ2-1 for the parts outside the CDR3, the full variable domain is EAGVTQFPSHSVIEKGQTVTLRCDPISGHDNLYWYRRVMGKEIKFLLHFVKESKQDESGMPNNRFLAERTGGTYSTLKVQPAELEDSGVYFCASSQGRERGFYNEQFFGPGTRLTVL.

This chain connects TRBV3-1 (or the pseudogene TRBV3-2) to TRBJ2-2, with 13 bases that match TRBD2. Trimming took 4 bases from V and 0 from J; bases not matched to a gene: 2. The length of the CDR3 is 17 residues. The germline gives CDR1 LGHDT, CDR2 YNNKEL (reference sequence). CDR3 sequence (DNA): TGTGCCAGCAGCCGCGGGACTAGCGGGGCGAACACCGGGGAGCTGTTTTTT. Translated: CASSRGTSGANTGELFF.

The chain employs TRBV18 and TRBJ2-3; 7 positions agree with TRBD1. The CDR3 totals 16 residues. The V and J ends lost 2 bases and 2 bases, in that order; junction bases with no gene match: 7. Germline lookup yields CDR1 KGHSH and CDR2 LQKENI. DNA for the CDR3: TGTGCCAGCTCACCAACCAGGGACAGATCCACAGATACGCAGTATTTT. Encoded protein: CASSPTRDRSTDTQYF.

This chain joins TRBV21-1 and TRBJ2-6; no check of the table's D call, TRBD1, against the DNA was made. TRBV21-1 is shown as a pseudogene. The CDR3 loop spans 18 amino acids. The CDR3 DNA follows: TGTGCCAGCAGCAAGGACAGTGGGGGTTACTCTGGGGCCAACGTCCTGACTTTC. This codes for CASSKDSGGYSGANVLTF.